These 11 T cell receptor beta chains were sequenced from one sample in a study of cytomegalovirus exposure and HLA in healthy donors. Using immunoSEQ multiplex PCR, the repertoire was profiled, and TCRdb retains in-frame clones only, with some absent. The sample gives roughly 230,000 clones, about 90% of which show up once; around 3.3% is in the top ten. The sequenced sample was PBMCs. The receptor source for this set is a woman in her thirties in good health and CMV-seronegative.

The chain couples TRBV6-6 to TRBJ2-5; no definite D call. The V end lost 5 bases, the J end lost 1 base, and 11 bases lay between the germline ends. Germline V lookup: CDR1 MNHNY, CDR2 SVGAGI (reference sequence). This CDR3 spans 14 amino acids. The CDR3: CASSGFSSQETQYF. CDR3 nucleotide sequence: TGTGCCAGCAGTGGGTTCAGCAGCCAAGAGACCCAGTACTTC.

The genes are TRBV7-2 and TRBJ2-3, with D unresolved. The CDR3 sequence is 15 residues long. Per germline, CDR1 SGHTA and CDR2 FQGNSA. The V end lost 1 base, the J end lost 0 bases, and 8 bases lay between the germline ends. The CDR3 coding sequence is TGTGCCAGCAGCTTAGTAGGTGGGAGCACAGATACGCAGTATTTT. It codes for CASSLVGGSTDTQYF.

The genes are TRBV18 and TRBJ1-5; D remains ambiguous. This CDR3 spans 14 amino acids. The V end lost 3 bases, the J end lost 0 bases, and 6 bases lay between the germline ends. Germline CDR1 and CDR2: KGHSH and LQKENI. The chain's CDR3 is CASSPEFSNQPQHF. DNA for the CDR3: TGTGCCAGCTCACCGGAGTTTAGCAATCAGCCCCAGCATTTT.

V usage is TRBV5-8 and J usage is TRBJ2-7; D remains unclear. Trimming took 1 base from V and 3 from J, leaving 8 bases between them. Germline CDR1 is SGHTS and CDR2 is YDEGEE. The CDR3 consists of 13 residues. Written as DNA, the CDR3 is TGTGCCAGCAGCTTGCGGCTGGACTACGAGCAGTACTTC. Protein: CASSLRLDYEQYF.

In this sample, this clone turned up once. The chain carries TRBV4-3 and TRBJ2-7, with unresolved D. Trimming pared 4 bases from V and 0 bases from J, leaving 10 bases between. The CDR3 has 14 residues. CDR1 and CDR2 from the germline V gene are LGHNA and YSLEER. The chain's CDR3 is CASSPYSASYEQYF. The CDR3 nucleotides read TGCGCCAGCAGCCCGTACTCCGCCTCCTACGAGCAGTACTTC.

A note on this clone: Other DNA variants within this sample encode the same CDR3. The CDR3 DNA reads as TGTGCCAGCAGTCCCGCCCGGGGGGCTGGTGGCTACACCTTC. This encodes CASSPARGAGGYTF. The V call is TRBV28, the J call TRBJ1-2; D perhaps matches TRBD1 (6 bases). Trimming stripped 5 bases from V and 7 bases from J, with 17 bases between. The CDR3 spans 14 residues. Germline V lookup: CDR1 MDHEN, CDR2 SYDVKM.

This clone was recorded only once. This chain joins TRBV4-1 and TRBJ2-5, with D tentatively TRBD1 (5 bases). Germline values: CDR1 MGHRA, CDR2 YSYEKL. The CDR3 sequence is 15 residues long. V lost 1 base, J lost 0 bases, and 9 bases lay in between. The CDR3 reads CASSQGTTYQETQYF. Here the CDR3 DNA reads TGCGCCAGCAGCCAAGGGACAACGTACCAAGAGACCCAGTACTTC.

The chain employs TRBV9 and TRBJ2-2; D unresolved. Germline V gene sequence: CDR1 SGDLS, CDR2 YYNGEE. The CDR3 runs 12 residues. V shed 4 bases and J shed 6 bases, with 7 bases lying between them. The CDR3 sequence is CASSPRAGELFF. In DNA form, the CDR3 reads TGTGCCAGCAGCCCCCGCGCCGGGGAGCTGTTTTTT.

The chain employs TRBV20-1 and TRBJ2-1; no clear D gene. Trimming took 3 bases from V and 10 from J, leaving 10 bases between them. The CDR3 length is 11 residues. Germline loops: CDR1 DFQATT, CDR2 SNEGSKA (reference sequence). CDR3 sequence reads: CSARVGTEQFF. In DNA, the CDR3 is TGCAGTGCTAGGGTGGGTACCGAGCAGTTCTTC.

V and J are TRBV7-6 and TRBJ2-2; TRBD2 matches at 9 bases. Trimming cost V 5 bases and J 9 bases; bases outside gene matches: 13. The CDR3 runs to 16 residues. Germline V gives CDR1 SGHVS, CDR2 FNYEAQ. The CDR3 DNA sequence: TGTGCCAGCAGCCCCCGGGGCGGGAGGGAAAGCCGGGAGCTGTTTTTT. Encoded protein: CASSPRGGRESRELFF.

This clone was seen only once. CDR3 loop: CATSRDPSGTDTGELFF. As DNA, the CDR3 is TGTGCCACCAGCAGAGACCCTAGCGGGACGGACACCGGGGAGCTGTTTTTT. This chain uses TRBV15 with TRBJ2-2; 9 bases match TRBD2. The CDR3 is 17 amino acids. V was clipped by 0 bases and J by 3 bases; unmatched bases: 5. Germline CDR1 is LNHNV and CDR2 is YYDKDF (reference sequence).